Sequencing of this T cell receptor (beta chain) was carried out in a study of blood T cells in healthy people across ages. Study observations and caveats: It was held that the diversity estimates obtained from one million T cells were underestimates.

Donors ranged from about 6 to 95 years old and were healthy Caucasians in Russia. Primers used in a second PCR of roughly 7 to 11 cycles were a sample-barcoded 5' primer and a J-beta primer mix. TCRdb processed the 5' RACE reads anew with MiXCR; each CDR3 protein has one entry. The sample has about 640,000 distinct CDR3 sequences, 58% seen once. This CDR3 spans 16 amino acids. Germline V gene sequence: CDR1 SGHRS, CDR2 YFSETQ. The junction had 7 bases not matched to a gene; V was cut back by 4 bases and J by 4 bases. This clonotype was observed a single time. Its antigen is currently unknown. The receptor was derived from a man between 60 and 75 years old in good health. The V and J genes are TRBV5-1 and TRBJ2-3, with TRBD1 matching 12 bases. Sequencing used blood. In DNA form, the CDR3 reads TGCGCCAGCAGCGGGACCGGGACAGGGGGCTCAGATACGCAGTATTTT. Amino acids: CASSGTGTGGSDTQYF.